This T cell receptor (beta chain) was obtained from a study of HIV-infected patients and healthy controls. Alpha and beta constant-region primers primed reverse transcription of around 500 ng RNA. Each of the alpha and beta chains got its own library through chain-specific third strand synthesis with indices. Via MiXCR, TCRdb re-called the 5' RACE reads, giving one row per CDR3 protein. The sample records about 14,000 distinct CDR3 sequences, approximately 12% being singletons. CDR1 is DFQATT and CDR2 is SNEGSKA in the germline V gene (reference sequence). The CDR3 runs to 13 residues. Antiretroviral therapy had run roughly three months, about 14 weeks, before follow-up blood collection. No cell fractionation was done, so the repertoire covers all unsorted peripheral blood T cells. This clonotype came up many times. At one end, the junction sequence differs from germline, possibly due to a read error.

This TCR was recovered from an adult with HIV infection. The donor label of this sample is uncertain. Sample: blood, taken during antiretroviral therapy. The chain employs TRBV20-1 and TRBJ1-5; a weak D match, TRBD1 (6 bases). The CDR3 DNA sequence: TGCAGTGCTAGTTTGACAGGCAATCGGCCCCAGCATTTT. Translating it yields CSASLTGNRPQHF.